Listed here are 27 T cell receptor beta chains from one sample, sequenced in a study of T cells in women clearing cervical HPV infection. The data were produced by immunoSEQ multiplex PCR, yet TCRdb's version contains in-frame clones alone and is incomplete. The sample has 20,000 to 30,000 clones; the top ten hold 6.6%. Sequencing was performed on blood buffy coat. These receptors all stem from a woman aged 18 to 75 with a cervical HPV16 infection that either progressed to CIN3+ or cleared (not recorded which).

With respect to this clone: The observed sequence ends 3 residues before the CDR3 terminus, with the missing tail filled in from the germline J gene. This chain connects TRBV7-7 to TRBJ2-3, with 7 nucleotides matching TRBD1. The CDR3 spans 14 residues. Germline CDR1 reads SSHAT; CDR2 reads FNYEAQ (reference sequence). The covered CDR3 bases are TGTGCCAGCAGCTCAGGGGGTCTTAAAGAGACG. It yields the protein CASSSGGLKET. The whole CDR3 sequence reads CASSSGGLKETQYF.

CDR3: CASSPRPGTGAYEQYF. CDR3 bases read: TGTGCCAGCAGCCCCAGACCAGGGACAGGGGCCTACGAG. The chain joins TRBV7-8 to TRBJ2-7, with TRBD1 matching 10 bases. Sequencing ends 3 residues short of the CDR3 end; the germline J gene provides the rest. The CDR3 is 16 amino acids. From germline, CDR1 is SGHVS and CDR2 FQNEAQ. V lost 5 bases to trimming and J lost 2 bases; unmatched junction nucleotides: 9.

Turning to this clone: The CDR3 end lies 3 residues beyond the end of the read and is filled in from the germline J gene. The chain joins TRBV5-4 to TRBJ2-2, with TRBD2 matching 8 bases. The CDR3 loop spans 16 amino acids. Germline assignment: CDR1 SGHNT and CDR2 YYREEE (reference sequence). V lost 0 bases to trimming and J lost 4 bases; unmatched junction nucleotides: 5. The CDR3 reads CASSLAAGAVTGELFF. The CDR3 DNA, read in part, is TGTGCCAGCAGCTTGGCAGCGGGAGCGGTCACCGGGGAG.

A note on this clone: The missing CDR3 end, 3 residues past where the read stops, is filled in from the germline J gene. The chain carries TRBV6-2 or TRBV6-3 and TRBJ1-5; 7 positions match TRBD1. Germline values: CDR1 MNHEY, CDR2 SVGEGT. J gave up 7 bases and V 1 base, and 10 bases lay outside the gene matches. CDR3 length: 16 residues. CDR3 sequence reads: CASSYFPPGGRQPQHF. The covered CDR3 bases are TGTGCCAGCAGTTACTTCCCTCCAGGGGGGCGACAGCCC.

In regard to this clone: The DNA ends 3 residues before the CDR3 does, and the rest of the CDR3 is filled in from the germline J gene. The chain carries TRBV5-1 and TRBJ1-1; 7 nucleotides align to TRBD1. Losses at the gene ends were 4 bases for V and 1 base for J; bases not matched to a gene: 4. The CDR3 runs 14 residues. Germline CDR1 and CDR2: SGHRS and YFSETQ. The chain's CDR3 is CASSPGDRNTEAFF. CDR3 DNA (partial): TGCGCCAGCAGCCCGGGGGACAGGAACACTGAA.

The CDR3 loop is CASSASRGSGRPYEQYF. The covered CDR3 bases are TGTGCCAGCAGTGCCTCTCGAGGGAGCGGAAGGCCCTACGAG. J is TRBJ2-7 and V is TRBV6-4; TRBD2 might be the D (5 bases). The sequenced fragment ends 3 residues before the CDR3 boundary, so the rest is inferred from the germline J gene. The length of the CDR3 is 17 residues. V was trimmed by 4 bases and J by 2 bases, leaving 21 bases between them. Germline values: CDR1 MRHNA, CDR2 SNTAGT.

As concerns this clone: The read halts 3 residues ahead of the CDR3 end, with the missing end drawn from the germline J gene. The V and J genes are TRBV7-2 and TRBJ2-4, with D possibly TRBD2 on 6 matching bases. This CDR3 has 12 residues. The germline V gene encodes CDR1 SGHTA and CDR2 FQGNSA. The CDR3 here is CASSLGGTGQYF. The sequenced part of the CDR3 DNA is TGTGCCAGCAGCTTAGGGGGGACTGGT.

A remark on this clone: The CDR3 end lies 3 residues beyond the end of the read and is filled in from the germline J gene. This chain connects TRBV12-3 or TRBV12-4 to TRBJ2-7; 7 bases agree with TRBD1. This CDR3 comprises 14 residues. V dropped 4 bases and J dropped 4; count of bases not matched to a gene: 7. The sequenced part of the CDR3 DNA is TGTGCCAGCAGTTGGGGGACAGCTGGGTACGAG. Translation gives CASSWGTAGYE. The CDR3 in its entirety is CASSWGTAGYEQYF.

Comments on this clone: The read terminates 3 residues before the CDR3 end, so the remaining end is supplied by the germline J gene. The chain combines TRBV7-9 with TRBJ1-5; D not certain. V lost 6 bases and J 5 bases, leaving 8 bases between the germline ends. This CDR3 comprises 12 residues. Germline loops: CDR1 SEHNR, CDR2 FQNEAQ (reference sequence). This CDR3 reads CASSFTDQPQHF. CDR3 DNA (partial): TGTGCCAGCAGTTTTACAGATCAGCCC.

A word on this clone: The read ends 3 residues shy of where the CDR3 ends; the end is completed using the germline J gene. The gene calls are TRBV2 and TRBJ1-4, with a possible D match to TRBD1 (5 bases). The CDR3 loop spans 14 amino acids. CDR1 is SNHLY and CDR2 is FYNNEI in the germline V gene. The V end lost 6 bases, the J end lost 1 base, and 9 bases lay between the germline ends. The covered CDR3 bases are TGTGCCAGCAGAAGAGGGGAAACTAATGAAAAA. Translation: CASRRGETNEK. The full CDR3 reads CASRRGETNEKLFF.

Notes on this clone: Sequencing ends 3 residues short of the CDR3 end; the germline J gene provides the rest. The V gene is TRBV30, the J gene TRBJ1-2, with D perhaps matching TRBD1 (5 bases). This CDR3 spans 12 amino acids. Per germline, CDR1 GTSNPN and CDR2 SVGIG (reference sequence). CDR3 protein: CACKEGYNDYTF. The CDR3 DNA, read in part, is TGTGCCTGCAAAGAGGGGTACAATGAC.

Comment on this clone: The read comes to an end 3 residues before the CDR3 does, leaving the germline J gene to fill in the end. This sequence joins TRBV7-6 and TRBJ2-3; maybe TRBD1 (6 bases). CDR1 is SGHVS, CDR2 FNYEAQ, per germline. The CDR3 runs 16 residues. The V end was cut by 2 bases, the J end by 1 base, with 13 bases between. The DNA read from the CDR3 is TGTGCCAGCAGCTTAAGTGCAGGGGAAGGCACAGATACG. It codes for CASSLSAGEGTDT. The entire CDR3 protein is CASSLSAGEGTDTQYF.

The part of the CDR3 DNA that was read is TGTGCCAGCAGCCTTGTTAGGGTTCCCGGGGAG. Amino acids: CASSLVRVPGE. The entire CDR3 protein reads CASSLVRVPGELFF. The rearrangement uses TRBV7-3 and TRBJ2-2; no clear D. The observed sequence ends 3 residues before the CDR3 terminus, with the missing tail filled in from the germline J gene. V was shortened by 5 bases and J by 6 bases, with 13 bases between the two germline ends. The CDR3 spans 14 residues. CDR1 is SGHTA and CDR2 is FQGTGA in the germline V gene.

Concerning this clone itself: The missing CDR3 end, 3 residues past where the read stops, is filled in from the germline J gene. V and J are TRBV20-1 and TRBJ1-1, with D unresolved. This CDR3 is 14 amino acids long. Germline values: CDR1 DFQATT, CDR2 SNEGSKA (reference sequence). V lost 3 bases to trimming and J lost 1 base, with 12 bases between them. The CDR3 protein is CSASRENTNTEAFF. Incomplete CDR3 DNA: TGCAGTGCTAGCAGAGAAAACACGAACACTGAA.

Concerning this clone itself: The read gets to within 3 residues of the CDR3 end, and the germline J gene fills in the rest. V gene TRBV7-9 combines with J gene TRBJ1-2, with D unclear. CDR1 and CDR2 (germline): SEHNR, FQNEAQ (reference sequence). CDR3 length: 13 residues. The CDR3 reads CASDSGRNYDYTF. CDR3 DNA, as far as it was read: TGTGCCAGCGATTCCGGTAGGAACTACGAC.

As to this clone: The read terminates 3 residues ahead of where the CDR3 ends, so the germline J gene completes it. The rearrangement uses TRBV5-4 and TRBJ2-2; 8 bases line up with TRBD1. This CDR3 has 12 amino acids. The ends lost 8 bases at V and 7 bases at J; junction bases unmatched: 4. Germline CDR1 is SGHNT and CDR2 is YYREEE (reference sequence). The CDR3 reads CASQGAIGELFF. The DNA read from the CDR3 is TGTGCCAGTCAGGGGGCGATCGGGGAG.

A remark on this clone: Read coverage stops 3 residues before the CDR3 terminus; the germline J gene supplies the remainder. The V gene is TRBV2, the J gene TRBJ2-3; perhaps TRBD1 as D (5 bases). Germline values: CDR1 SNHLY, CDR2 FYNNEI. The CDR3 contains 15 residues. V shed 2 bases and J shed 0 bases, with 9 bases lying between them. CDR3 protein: CASSERTPSTDTQYF. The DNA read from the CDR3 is TGTGCCAGCAGTGAAAGGACACCAAGCACAGATACG.

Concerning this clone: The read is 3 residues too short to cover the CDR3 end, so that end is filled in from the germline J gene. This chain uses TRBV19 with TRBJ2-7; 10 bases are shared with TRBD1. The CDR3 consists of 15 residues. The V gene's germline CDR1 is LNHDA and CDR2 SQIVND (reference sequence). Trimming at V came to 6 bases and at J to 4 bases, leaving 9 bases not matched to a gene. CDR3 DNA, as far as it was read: TGTGCCAGTAGCGCCCGGGACAGGGGAGCGTACGAG. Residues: CASSARDRGAYE. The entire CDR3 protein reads CASSARDRGAYEQYF.

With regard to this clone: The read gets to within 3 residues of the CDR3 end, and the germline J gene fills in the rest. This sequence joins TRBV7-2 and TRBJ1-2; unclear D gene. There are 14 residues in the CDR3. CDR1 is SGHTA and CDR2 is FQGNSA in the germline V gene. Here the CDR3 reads CASSLGPGNYDYTF. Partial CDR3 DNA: TGTGCCAGCAGCTTAGGTCCGGGGAACTACGAC. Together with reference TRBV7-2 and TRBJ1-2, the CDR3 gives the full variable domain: GAGVSQSPSNKVTEKGKDVELRCDPISGHTALYWYRQSLGQGLEFLIYFQGNSAPDKSGLPSDRFSAERTGGSVSTLTIQRTQQEDSAVYLCASSLGPGNYDYTFGSGTRLTVV.

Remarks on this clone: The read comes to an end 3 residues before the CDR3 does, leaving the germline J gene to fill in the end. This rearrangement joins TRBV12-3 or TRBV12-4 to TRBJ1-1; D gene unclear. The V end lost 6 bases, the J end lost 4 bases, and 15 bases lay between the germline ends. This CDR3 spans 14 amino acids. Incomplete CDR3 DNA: TGTGCCAGCAGCAGCGGGCAGACGATCACTGAA. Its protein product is CASSSGQTITE. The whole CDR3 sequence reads CASSSGQTITEAFF.

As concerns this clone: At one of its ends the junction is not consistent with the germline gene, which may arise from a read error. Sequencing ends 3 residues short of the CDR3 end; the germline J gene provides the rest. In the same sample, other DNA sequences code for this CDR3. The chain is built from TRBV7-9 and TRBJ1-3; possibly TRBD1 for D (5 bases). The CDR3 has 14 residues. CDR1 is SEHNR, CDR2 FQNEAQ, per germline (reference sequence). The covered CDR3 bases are TGTGCCAGCAGCCGCGGGGACGCTGGAAACACG. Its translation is CASSRGDAGNT. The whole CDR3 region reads CASSRGDAGNTIYF.

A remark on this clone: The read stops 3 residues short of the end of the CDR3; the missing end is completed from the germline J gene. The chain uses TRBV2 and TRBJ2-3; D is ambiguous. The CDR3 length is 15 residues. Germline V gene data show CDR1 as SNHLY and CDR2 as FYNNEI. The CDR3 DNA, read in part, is TGTGCCAGCAGTCTGACCCAATTCGACAATCAGCCG. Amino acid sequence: CASSLTQFDNQP. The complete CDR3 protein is CASSLTQFDNQPQYF.

This CDR3 reads CASSPTGGDQPQHF. CDR3 DNA (partial): TGTGCCAGCTCACCAACAGGGGGGGATCAGCCC. The V and J genes are TRBV18 and TRBJ1-5; 8 bases align to TRBD1. The read terminates 3 residues ahead of where the CDR3 ends, so the germline J gene completes it. V shed 2 bases, J shed 5 bases, and the junction held 2 bases outside the gene matches. Germline-derived CDR1 and CDR2 are KGHSH and LQKENI. This CDR3 has 14 amino acids. Full variable domain (outside the CDR3, taken from reference TRBV18 and TRBJ1-5): NAGVMQNPRHLVRRRGQEARLRCSPMKGHSHVYWYRQLPEEGLKFMVYLQKENIIDESGMPKERFSAEFPKEGPSILRIQQVVRGDSAAYFCASSPTGGDQPQHFGDGTRLSIL.

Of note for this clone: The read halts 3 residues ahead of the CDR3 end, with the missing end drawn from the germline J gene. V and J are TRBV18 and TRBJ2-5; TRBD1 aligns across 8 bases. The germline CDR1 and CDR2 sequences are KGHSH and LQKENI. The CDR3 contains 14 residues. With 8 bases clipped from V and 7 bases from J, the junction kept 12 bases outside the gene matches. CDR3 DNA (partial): TGTGCCAGCGTGACGACAGGGGCGCCCACGACC. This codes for CASVTTGAPTT. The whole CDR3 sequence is CASVTTGAPTTQYF. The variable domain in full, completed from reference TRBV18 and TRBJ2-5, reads NAGVMQNPRHLVRRRGQEARLRCSPMKGHSHVYWYRQLPEEGLKFMVYLQKENIIDESGMPKERFSAEFPKEGPSILRIQQVVRGDSAAYFCASVTTGAPTTQYFGPGTRLLVL.

The CDR3 DNA, read in part, is TGTGCCAGCTCACCACAGCAGGGGCGGACTGAA. Translation: CASSPQQGRTE. The full-length CDR3 reads as CASSPQQGRTEAFF. The J gene is TRBJ1-1, the V gene TRBV18; D might be TRBD1 (6 bases). The CDR3 extends 3 residues past the end of the read, so its final part is completed from the germline J gene. Germline CDR1 and CDR2: KGHSH and LQKENI. V shed 1 base and J shed 5 bases, with 11 bases lying between them. The CDR3 totals 14 residues.

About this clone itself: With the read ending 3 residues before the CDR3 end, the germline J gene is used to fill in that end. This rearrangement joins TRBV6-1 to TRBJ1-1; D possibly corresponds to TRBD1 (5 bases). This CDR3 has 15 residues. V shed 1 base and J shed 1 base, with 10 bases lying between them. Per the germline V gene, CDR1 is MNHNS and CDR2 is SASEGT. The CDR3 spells CASSEVYRSNTEAFF. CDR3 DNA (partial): TGTGCCAGCAGTGAAGTTTACAGGTCGAACACTGAA.

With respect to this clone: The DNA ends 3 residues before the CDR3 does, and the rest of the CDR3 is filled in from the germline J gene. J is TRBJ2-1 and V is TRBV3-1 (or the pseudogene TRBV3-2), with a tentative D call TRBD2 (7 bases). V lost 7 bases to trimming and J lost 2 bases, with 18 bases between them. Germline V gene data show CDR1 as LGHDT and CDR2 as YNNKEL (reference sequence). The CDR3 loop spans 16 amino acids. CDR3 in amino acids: CASTGGREGAYNEQFF. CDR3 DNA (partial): TGTGCCAGCACCGGGGGGCGGGAAGGTGCCTACAATGAG.